The 32 T cell receptor beta chains listed next were all sequenced from one sample in a study of CD8 T cells in ankylosing spondylitis. The study's findings and limits: One TCR beta motif, made up of 7 or 8 highly homologous variants, appeared characteristic of ankylosing spondylitis blood.

TCRdb called the 5' RACE reads again in MiXCR, with one record for every CDR3 protein. Of tens of thousands of distinct CDR3 sequences listed, about 9% are singletons. Antigen specificity for these receptors is unknown. The sequencing input was blood, either unsorted or a sorted T cell fraction (not recorded which). These receptor sequences come from a male donor with ankylosing spondylitis.

This clonotype appeared many times. The rearrangement uses TRBV15 and TRBJ2-3, with TRBD2 identical over 8 bases. CDR1 LNHNV and CDR2 YYDKDF come from the germline V gene (reference sequence). The V and J ends lost 3 bases and 0 bases, in that order; junction bases with no gene match: 5. The CDR3 extends over 16 amino acids. For the CDR3, the DNA is TGTGCCACCAGCAGCCGACTAGCGTCTAGCACAGATACGCAGTATTTT. Its protein is CATSSRLASSTDTQYF.

The V call is TRBV27, the J call TRBJ2-1; 8 bases agree with TRBD2. From germline, CDR1 is MNHEY and CDR2 SMNVEV (reference sequence). The CDR3 has 14 residues. Germline trimming cut 1 base from V and 8 bases from J; bases unmatched to any gene: 4. The CDR3 nucleotides read TGTGCCAGCAGTTTATTGGGACTAGAGGATGAGCAGTTCTTC. Its protein product is CASSLLGLEDEQFF.

This clonotype was observed at least ten times. The gene calls are TRBV11-2 and TRBJ1-5, with TRBD1 as a possible D gene (6 bases). The CDR3 loop spans 17 amino acids. V lost 3 bases and J lost 0, with 15 bases in between. Germline CDR1 SGHAT, CDR2 FQNNGV. The CDR3 nucleotides read TGTGCCAGCAGCTTCGGACCCTCGGGGGCTAGCAATCAGCCCCAGCATTTT. Amino acid sequence: CASSFGPSGASNQPQHF.

A few counts support this clonotype. The rearrangement links TRBV19 to TRBJ1-5; no clear D. This CDR3 comprises 16 residues. CDR1 and CDR2 (germline): LNHDA, SQIVND (reference sequence). V lost 5 bases to trimming and J lost 1 base, with 15 bases between them. CDR3 loop: CASSLLSGSSNQPQHF. DNA for the CDR3: TGTGCCAGTAGTCTCCTATCTGGGAGCAGCAATCAGCCCCAGCATTTT.

The chain couples TRBV13 to TRBJ2-1; TRBD1 agrees at 7 bases. The V gene end was trimmed by 5 bases and the J gene end by 9 bases; junction bases not matched to a gene: 7. Germline CDR1 is PRHDT and CDR2 is FYEKMQ (reference sequence). The CDR3 is 13 amino acids. The CDR3 DNA follows: TGTGCCAGCAGCCGCAGGGGGTTTATTGAGCAGTTCTTC. Amino acids: CASSRRGFIEQFF.

The table lists this clonotype with many counts. The chain carries TRBV7-9 and TRBJ1-5; D not resolved. V was trimmed by 1 base and J by 3 bases, leaving 10 bases between them. Per the germline V gene, CDR1 is SEHNR and CDR2 is FQNEAQ (reference sequence). CDR3 length: 15 residues. The CDR3 here is CASSLGTADNQPQHF. The CDR3 DNA follows: TGTGCCAGCAGCTTAGGAACGGCTGACAATCAGCCCCAGCATTTT.

There are many counts of this clonotype. The genes are TRBV15 and TRBJ1-3; D call uncertain. Deletions cut 0 bases from V and 0 bases from J, with 6 bases between. Germline loops: CDR1 LNHNV, CDR2 YYDKDF (reference sequence). The CDR3 has 15 residues. The CDR3 nucleotides are TGTGCCACCAGCAGAGATATATCCTCTGGAAACACCATATATTTT. It codes for CATSRDISSGNTIYF.

This clonotype was recorded at least ten times. This chain connects TRBV5-1 to TRBJ2-1; 9 bases match TRBD1. From germline, CDR1 is SGHRS and CDR2 YFSETQ. The CDR3 spans 17 residues. The V and J ends lost 5 bases and 6 bases, in that order; junction bases with no gene match: 15. For the CDR3, the DNA is TGCGCCAGCAGAACCGATAAACAGGGGGCGAGGGTCAATGAGCAGTTCTTC. As protein: CASRTDKQGARVNEQFF.

This chain uses TRBV10-3 with TRBJ2-3; the match to TRBD2 covers 8 bases. Germline CDR1 ENHRY, CDR2 SYGVKD. This CDR3 is built from 14 residues. V shed 7 bases and J 0 bases; nucleotides not matched to a gene: 3. CDR3 residues: CAIMPSGSTDTQYF. The CDR3 DNA sequence: TGTGCCATCATGCCTAGCGGGAGCACAGATACGCAGTATTTT.

This clonotype has ten or more counts. The genes are TRBV10-3 and TRBJ2-1; TRBD2 might be the D (6 bases). Germline loops: CDR1 ENHRY, CDR2 SYGVKD. The CDR3 has 11 residues. V was pared by 11 bases and J by 5 bases, with 10 bases between. The CDR3 sequence: CALLANNEQFF. The DNA of the CDR3 is TGTGCCTTACTAGCTAACAATGAGCAGTTCTTC.

This clonotype has at least ten counts. The J gene is TRBJ1-5, the V gene TRBV4-1, with D tentatively TRBD1 (6 bases). This CDR3 is built from 16 residues. Germline V gives CDR1 MGHRA, CDR2 YSYEKL. Trimming shortened V by 6 bases and J by 7 bases, and 22 bases separated the two germline ends. For the CDR3, the DNA is TGCGCCAGCAGTCAGATCCAGGGGACGGTAGAACAGCCCCAGCATTTT. Translated: CASSQIQGTVEQPQHF.

This clonotype has ten or more counts. This sequence joins TRBV29-1 and TRBJ2-7, with unresolved D. From germline, CDR1 is SQVTM and CDR2 ANQGSEA. This CDR3 region has 13 residues. Trimming removed 6 bases at V and 1 base at J, with 13 bases between. CDR3 DNA: TGCAGCGTCCACCTGGACGGTTCCTACGAGCAGTACGTC. It codes for CSVHLDGSYEQYV.

This clonotype was seen only a few times. The chain couples TRBV13 to TRBJ1-6; no reliable D call. V lost 5 bases, J lost 7 bases, and 9 bases lay in between. The CDR3 is 13 amino acids. CDR1 is PRHDT and CDR2 is FYEKMQ in the germline V gene (reference sequence). The CDR3 DNA reads TGTGCCAGCAGCCCCTCGGTGAATTCACCCCTCCACTTT. This gives the protein CASSPSVNSPLHF.

This clonotype was seen ten or more times. The V call is TRBV10-3, the J call TRBJ2-1; TRBD2 matches at 9 bases. From germline, CDR1 is ENHRY and CDR2 SYGVKD. V gave up 6 bases and J gave up 4 bases; unmatched junction bases: 4. There are 14 residues in the CDR3. The CDR3 bases are TGTGCCATCAGAGACAGCGGGAGGTACAATGAGCAGTTCTTC. Translation gives CAIRDSGRYNEQFF.

The chain employs TRBV7-9 and TRBJ2-1; D gene uncertain. The CDR3 runs to 15 residues. CDR1 SEHNR and CDR2 FQNEAQ come from the germline V gene (reference sequence). Trimming stripped 0 bases from V and 4 bases from J, with 10 bases between. The CDR3 DNA reads TGTGCCAGCAGCTTAGCATCCGGCCGGTACAATGAGCAGTTCTTC. This gives the protein CASSLASGRYNEQFF.

The chain recombines TRBV20-1 with TRBJ2-1; D call uncertain. CDR1 and CDR2 from the germline V gene are DFQATT and SNEGSKA (reference sequence). This CDR3 has 12 amino acids. V shed 8 bases and J shed 8 bases, with 16 bases lying between them. CDR3: CSQEARLDEQFF. The CDR3, as DNA: TGCAGTCAAGAGGCCCGGCTTGATGAGCAGTTCTTC.

The rearrangement joins TRBV2 to TRBJ1-5; TRBD1 agrees at 8 bases. J lost 7 bases, V lost 5 bases, and 13 bases had no gene match. The germline CDR1 and CDR2 sequences are SNHLY and FYNNEI. The CDR3 covers 16 residues. The CDR3: CASSNLQGDIAQPQHF. CDR3 in DNA: TGTGCCAGCAGTAACCTACAGGGGGACATAGCGCAGCCCCAGCATTTT.

The genes are TRBV27 and TRBJ2-3; 8 bases agree with TRBD2. The CDR3 totals 15 residues. The trim removed 5 bases at V and 4 bases at J, leaving 8 bases unmatched. CDR1 and CDR2 from the germline V gene are MNHEY and SMNVEV (reference sequence). The CDR3 reads CASSPSGRGADTQYF. CDR3 sequence (DNA): TGTGCCAGCAGTCCCAGCGGGAGAGGCGCAGATACGCAGTATTTT.

The rearrangement joins TRBV9 to TRBJ2-2; a possible D gene is TRBD2 (5 bases). Trimming cost V 3 bases and J 7 bases, with 10 bases left between them. The V gene's germline CDR1 is SGDLS and CDR2 YYNGEE. The CDR3 extends over 13 amino acids. CDR3 DNA sequence: TGTGCCAGCAGCGCAGGACTCGGCGGGGAGCTGTTTTTT. This translates into CASSAGLGGELFF.

This chain uses TRBV9 with TRBJ2-5, with TRBD1 as a possible D gene (6 bases). Germline CDR1 is SGDLS and CDR2 is YYNGEE. V gave up 2 bases and J gave up 3 bases, with 14 bases separating them. The CDR3 totals 15 residues. In DNA, the CDR3 is TGTGCCAGCAGCGTCTCTCTCGGGACAAAAGAGACCCAGTACTTC. The encoded protein is CASSVSLGTKETQYF. Full variable domain (rest looked up from reference TRBV9 and TRBJ2-5): DSGVTQTPKHLITATGQRVTLRCSPRSGDLSVYWYQQSLDQGLQFLIQYYNGEERAKGNILERFSAQQFPDLHSELNLSSLELGDSALYFCASSVSLGTKETQYFGPGTRLLVL.

The sample holds many counts of this clonotype. The CDR3 protein is CSVEDPISRSYGDIRGYTF. The CDR3 nucleotides are TGCAGCGTTGAAGATCCCATATCGCGATCGTACGGGGATATTCGGGGCTACACCTTC. The rearrangement uses TRBV29-1 and TRBJ1-2; no firm D call. V lost 0 bases, J lost 8 bases, and 31 bases lay in between. Germline V gene sequence: CDR1 SQVTM, CDR2 ANQGSEA. The CDR3 contains 19 residues. The variable domain in full, with the rest retrieved from reference TRBV29-1 and TRBJ1-2, is SAVISQKPSRDICQRGTSLTIQCQVDSQVTMMFWYRQQPGQSLTLIATANQGSEATYESGFVIDKFPISRPNLTFSTLTVSNMSPEDSSIYLCSVEDPISRSYGDIRGYTFGSGTRLTVV.

In this sample, this clonotype turned up many times. V is TRBV27 and J is TRBJ2-3, with 11 bases lining up with TRBD1. The germline V gene encodes CDR1 MNHEY and CDR2 SMNVEV (reference sequence). V dropped 3 bases and J dropped 5; count of bases not matched to a gene: 7. CDR3 length equals 16 residues. The CDR3 spells CASSFWDRGFLDTQYF. CDR3 coding DNA: TGTGCCAGCAGTTTTTGGGACAGGGGGTTCCTAGATACGCAGTATTTT.

There are many counts of this clonotype. The rearrangement joins TRBV5-1 to TRBJ2-1; TRBD2 matches at 14 bases. The V and J ends lost 5 bases and 0 bases, in that order; junction bases with no gene match: 4. CDR3 length: 17 residues. Germline lookup yields CDR1 SGHRS and CDR2 YFSETQ. CDR3 coding DNA: TGCGCCAGCAGACCTGGGACTAGCGGGAGCTCCTACAATGAGCAGTTCTTC. Amino acid sequence: CASRPGTSGSSYNEQFF.

The chain couples TRBV29-1 to TRBJ2-1; D ambiguous. Germline values: CDR1 SQVTM, CDR2 ANQGSEA. V shed 7 bases and J shed 2 bases, with 6 bases lying between them. The CDR3 covers 11 residues. The DNA of the CDR3 is TGCAGCGGTGAGGCCTACAATGAGCAGTTCTTC. Translated: CSGEAYNEQFF.

This clonotype is labeled medium-sized (0.01 to 0.1%). The genes are TRBV3-1 and TRBJ2-1, with 9 bases lining up with TRBD2. The CDR3 runs 15 residues. The germline V gene has CDR1 LGHDT and CDR2 YNNKEL (reference sequence). V lost 0 bases to trimming and J lost 6 bases; unmatched junction nucleotides: 3. This chain's CDR3 is CASSQDPTSGNEQFF. In DNA form, the CDR3 reads TGTGCCAGCAGCCAAGACCCGACTAGCGGCAATGAGCAGTTCTTC.

The rearrangement joins TRBV5-5 to TRBJ2-3; 9 nucleotides match TRBD2. The CDR3 consists of 15 residues. Per the germline V gene, CDR1 is SGHKS and CDR2 is YYEKEE (reference sequence). V trimming: 4 bases; J trimming: 4 bases; junction bases outside the gene matches: 7. DNA for the CDR3: TGTGCCAGCAGCGAGGGGGAGCGGGAGGCAGATACGCAGTATTTT. It is translated as CASSEGEREADTQYF.

This clonotype has more than one count but fewer than ten. The CDR3 nucleotides are TGTGCCAGCAGCCTCCCTGCCCCACAGGGGGCTGGAAACACCATATATTTT. Its translation is CASSLPAPQGAGNTIYF. The chain couples TRBV3-1 to TRBJ1-3, with TRBD1 matching over 8 bases. From germline, CDR1 is LGHDT and CDR2 YNNKEL (reference sequence). V lost 4 bases and J lost 2; bases outside the gene matches: 10. This CDR3 has 17 residues.

This clonotype was seen a few times. This chain links TRBV5-1 with TRBJ2-2, with D tentatively TRBD2 (5 bases). CDR3 length equals 16 residues. Germline CDR1 is SGHRS and CDR2 is YFSETQ. V shed 5 bases and J shed 6 bases, with 20 bases lying between them. The CDR3 region has the DNA TGCGCCAGCAGGCGGTGGGCTAGCCCCACGGCCGGGGAGCTGTTTTTT. This translates into CASRRWASPTAGELFF.

This chain connects TRBV27 to TRBJ2-1; 11 bases fit TRBD2. Germline assignment: CDR1 MNHEY and CDR2 SMNVEV (reference sequence). The trim removed 5 bases at V and 6 bases at J, leaving 6 bases unmatched. CDR3 length: 15 amino acids. The CDR3 region is CASSLSGRVGNEQFF. The CDR3 DNA follows: TGTGCCAGCAGTCTTAGCGGGAGGGTAGGCAATGAGCAGTTCTTC.

The chain recombines TRBV11-2 with TRBJ2-1; no definite D call. Trimming removed 5 bases from V and 0 bases from J, with 11 bases in between. Germline V gives CDR1 SGHAT, CDR2 FQNNGV. The CDR3 length is 15 residues. CDR3: CASSLLRDSYNEQFF. The CDR3 nucleotides read TGTGCCAGCAGCCTTCTAAGAGACTCCTACAATGAGCAGTTCTTC.

The chain employs TRBV5-1 and TRBJ1-1, with 9 bases that match TRBD1. The CDR3 has 14 amino acids. V gave up 3 bases and J gave up 4 bases; unmatched junction bases: 4. Germline V lookup: CDR1 SGHRS, CDR2 YFSETQ. The CDR3 region has the DNA TGCGCCAGCAGCTGGACAGGGGTTGGCACTGAAGCTTTCTTT. It translates to CASSWTGVGTEAFF.

The sample holds a few counts of this clonotype. V is TRBV7-9 and J is TRBJ2-1, with TRBD1 matching over 9 bases. The V and J ends lost 8 bases and 5 bases, in that order; junction bases with no gene match: 10. CDR1 is SEHNR and CDR2 is FQNEAQ in the germline V gene (reference sequence). There are 15 residues in the CDR3. CDR3 in amino acids: CASGVGTGYDNEQFF. DNA of the CDR3: TGTGCCAGCGGGGTCGGGACAGGGTATGACAATGAGCAGTTCTTC.